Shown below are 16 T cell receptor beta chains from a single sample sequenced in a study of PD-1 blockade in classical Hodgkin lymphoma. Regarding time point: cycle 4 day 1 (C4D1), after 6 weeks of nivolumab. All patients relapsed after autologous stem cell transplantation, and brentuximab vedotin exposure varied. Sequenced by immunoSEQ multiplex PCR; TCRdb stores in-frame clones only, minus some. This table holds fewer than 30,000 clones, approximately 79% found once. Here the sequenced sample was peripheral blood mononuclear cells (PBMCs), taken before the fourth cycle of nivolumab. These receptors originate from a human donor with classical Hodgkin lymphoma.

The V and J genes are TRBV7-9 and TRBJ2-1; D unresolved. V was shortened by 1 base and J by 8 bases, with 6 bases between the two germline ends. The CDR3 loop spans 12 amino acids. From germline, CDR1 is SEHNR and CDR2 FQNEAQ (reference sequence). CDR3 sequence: CASSLVSHEQFF. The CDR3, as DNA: TGTGCCAGCAGCTTAGTCTCACATGAGCAGTTCTTC.

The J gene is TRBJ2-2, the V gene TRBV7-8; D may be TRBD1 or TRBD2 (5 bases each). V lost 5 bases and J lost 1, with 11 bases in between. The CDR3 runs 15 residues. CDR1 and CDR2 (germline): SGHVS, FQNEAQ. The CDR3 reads CASSNRDRNTGELFF. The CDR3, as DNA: TGTGCCAGCAGCAACCGGGACCGGAACACCGGGGAGCTGTTTTTT.

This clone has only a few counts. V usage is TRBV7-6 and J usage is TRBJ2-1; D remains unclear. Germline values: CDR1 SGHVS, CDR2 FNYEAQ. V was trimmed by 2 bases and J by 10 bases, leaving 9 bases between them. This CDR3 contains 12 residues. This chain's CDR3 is CASSLWAEEQFF. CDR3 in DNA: TGTGCCAGCAGCTTATGGGCCGAAGAGCAGTTCTTC.

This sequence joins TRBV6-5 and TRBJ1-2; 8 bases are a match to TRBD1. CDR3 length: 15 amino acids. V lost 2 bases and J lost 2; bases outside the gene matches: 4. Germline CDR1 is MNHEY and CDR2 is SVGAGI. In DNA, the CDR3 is TGTGCCAGCAGTTACGGGGCAGGGGGCAACTATGGCTACACCTTC. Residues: CASSYGAGGNYGYTF.

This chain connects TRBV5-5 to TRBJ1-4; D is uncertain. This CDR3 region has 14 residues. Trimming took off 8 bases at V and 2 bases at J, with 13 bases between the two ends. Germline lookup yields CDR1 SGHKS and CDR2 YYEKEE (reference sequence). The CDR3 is CASTAPGTNEKLFF. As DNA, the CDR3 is TGTGCCAGTACAGCACCTGGGACTAATGAAAAACTGTTTTTT.

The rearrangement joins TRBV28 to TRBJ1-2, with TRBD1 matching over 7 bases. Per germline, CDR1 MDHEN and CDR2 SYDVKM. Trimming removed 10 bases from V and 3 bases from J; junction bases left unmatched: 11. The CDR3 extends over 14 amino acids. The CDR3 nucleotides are TGTGCCATATTCCGAGACAGGGTTGACTATGGCTACACCTTC. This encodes CAIFRDRVDYGYTF.

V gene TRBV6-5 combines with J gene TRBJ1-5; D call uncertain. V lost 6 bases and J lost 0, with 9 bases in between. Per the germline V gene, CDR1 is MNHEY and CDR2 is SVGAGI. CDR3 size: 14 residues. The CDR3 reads CASRFLNSNQPQHF. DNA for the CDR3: TGTGCCAGCAGATTCTTAAATAGCAATCAGCCCCAGCATTTT.

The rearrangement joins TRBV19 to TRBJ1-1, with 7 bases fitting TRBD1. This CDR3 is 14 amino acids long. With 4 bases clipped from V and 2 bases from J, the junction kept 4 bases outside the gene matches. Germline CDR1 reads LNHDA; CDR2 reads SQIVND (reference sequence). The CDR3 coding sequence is TGTGCCAGTAGTAGGGGACAGTCTAACACTGAAGCTTTCTTT. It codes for CASSRGQSNTEAFF. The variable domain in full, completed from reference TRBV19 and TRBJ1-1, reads DGGITQSPKYLFRKEGQNVTLSCEQNLNHDAMYWYRQDPGQGLRLIYYSQIVNDFQKGDIAEGYSVSREKKESFPLTVTSAQKNPTAFYLCASSRGQSNTEAFFGQGTRLTVV.

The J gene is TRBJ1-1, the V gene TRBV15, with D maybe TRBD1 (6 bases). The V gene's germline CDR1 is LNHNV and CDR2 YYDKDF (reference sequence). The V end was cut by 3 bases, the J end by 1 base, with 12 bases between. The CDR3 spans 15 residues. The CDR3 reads CATSSPQGKNTEAFF. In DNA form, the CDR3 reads TGTGCCACCAGCAGCCCCCAGGGGAAGAACACTGAAGCTTTCTTT.

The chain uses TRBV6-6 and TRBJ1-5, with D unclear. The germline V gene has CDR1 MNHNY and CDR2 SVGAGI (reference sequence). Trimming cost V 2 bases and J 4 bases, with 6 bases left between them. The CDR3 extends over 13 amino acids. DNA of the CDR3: TGTGCCAGCAGTTACCCTGGAAATCAGCCCCAGCATTTT. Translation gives CASSYPGNQPQHF.

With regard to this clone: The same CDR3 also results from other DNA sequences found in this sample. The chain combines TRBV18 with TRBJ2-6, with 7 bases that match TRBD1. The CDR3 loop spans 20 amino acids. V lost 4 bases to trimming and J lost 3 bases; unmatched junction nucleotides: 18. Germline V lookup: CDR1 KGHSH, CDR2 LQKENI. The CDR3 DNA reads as TGTGCCAGCTCACTCTACCCGACAGGGTCCTCCGGAGGTGGGGCCAACGTCCTGACTTTC. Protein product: CASSLYPTGSSGGGANVLTF.

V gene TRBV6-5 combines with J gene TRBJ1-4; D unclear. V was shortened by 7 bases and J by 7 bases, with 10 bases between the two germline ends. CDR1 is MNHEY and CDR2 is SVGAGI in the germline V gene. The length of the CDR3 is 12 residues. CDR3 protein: CASMRWGEKLFF. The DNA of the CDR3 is TGTGCCAGCATGAGATGGGGTGAAAAACTGTTTTTT.

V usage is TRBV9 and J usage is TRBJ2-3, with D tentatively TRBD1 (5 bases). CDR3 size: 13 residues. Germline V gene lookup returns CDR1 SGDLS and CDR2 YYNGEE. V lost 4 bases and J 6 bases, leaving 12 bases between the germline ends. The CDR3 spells CASSPRVEDTQYF. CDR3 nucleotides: TGTGCCAGCAGCCCCAGGGTAGAGGATACGCAGTATTTT.

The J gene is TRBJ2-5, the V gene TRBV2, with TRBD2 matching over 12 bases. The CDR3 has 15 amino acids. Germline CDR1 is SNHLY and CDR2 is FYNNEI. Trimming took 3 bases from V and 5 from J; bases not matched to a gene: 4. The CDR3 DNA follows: TGTGCCAGCAGTGATGGACTAGCGGGATTGGAGACCCAGTACTTC. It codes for CASSDGLAGLETQYF.

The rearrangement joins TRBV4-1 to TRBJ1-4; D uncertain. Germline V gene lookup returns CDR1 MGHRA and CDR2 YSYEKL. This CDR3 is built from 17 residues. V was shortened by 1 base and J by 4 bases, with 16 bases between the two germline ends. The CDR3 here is CASSQVGGRTFNEKLFF. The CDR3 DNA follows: TGCGCCAGCAGCCAAGTAGGAGGACGAACGTTTAATGAAAAACTGTTTTTT.

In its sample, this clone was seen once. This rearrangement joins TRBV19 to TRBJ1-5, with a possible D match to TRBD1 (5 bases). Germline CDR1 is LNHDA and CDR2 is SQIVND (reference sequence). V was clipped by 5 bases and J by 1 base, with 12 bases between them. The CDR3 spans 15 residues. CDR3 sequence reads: CASSLGPGSNQPQHF. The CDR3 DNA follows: TGTGCCAGTAGTTTGGGACCGGGCAGCAATCAGCCCCAGCATTTT.